The clone carrying this T cell receptor beta chain was detected a few times. Its cognate antigen is unknown. The sample belongs to a study of identifying expanded T cells in peripheral blood. Study results and caveats: Two-week clone count variance significantly increased as total template count grew. About 1.2 clones differed between technical replicates, versus approximately 17 and 20 over time.

Healthy donors had no documented immune events, such as infections, while sampled. The CDR3 has 14 amino acids. V lost 2 bases, J lost 2 bases, and 5 bases lay in between. The germline gives CDR1 SGDLS, CDR2 YYNGEE. Sequencing was performed with immunoSEQ multiplex PCR; in TCRdb, only in-frame clones are kept and a portion is missing. The sample records around 47,000 clones, approximately 86% being singletons. This TCR derives from a person between 18 and 75 years old in good health. This rearrangement joins TRBV9 to TRBJ1-6; no clear D. Sequencing used blood. The CDR3 coding sequence is TGTGCCAGCAGCGTTCTGCCCTATAATTCACCCCTCCACTTT. It codes for CASSVLPYNSPLHF.